The rows below give T cell receptor beta chains drawn from one sample of a study of tumor-infiltrating lymphocytes in primary liver carcinoma. Each CDR3 protein gets one entry after TCRdb re-called the multiplex PCR reads with MiXCR. Seen here are roughly 330,000 distinct CDR3 sequences, around 60% observed once, and the top ten hold roughly 6%. Source material: peripheral blood. These receptor sequences come from a man aged 35 to 55 with primary liver carcinoma and hepatitis B virus infection. CDR3s include the opening cysteine and the closing phenylalanine or tryptophan. A D gene is named only where the DNA matches it firmly. A clone size is listed for some rows: how often the clone was seen (once, few, many), or a class if it is expanded.

j_call d_call v_call clone_size cdr3_aa cdr3_nt
TRBJ2-7 NA TRBV5-1 NA CASSLALTSYEQYF TGCGCCAGCAGCTTGGCCCTTACTAGCTACGAGCAGTACTTC
TRBJ1-1 NA TRBV11-2 NA CASSLQGPGLSTEALF TGTGCCAGCAGCTTACAGGGGCCCGGGTTGAGCACTGAAGCTTTGTTT
TRBJ2-2 NA TRBV5-5 many CASSLGAVGTGELFF TGTGCCAGCAGCTTGGGTGCGGTCGGCACCGGGGAGCTGTTTTTT
TRBJ1-2 TRBD1 TRBV11-2 NA CASLDRTGPGYTF TGTGCCAGCTTAGATCGGACAGGGCCTGGCTACACCTTC
TRBJ2-7 TRBD1 TRBV29-1 NA CSTSRTGVGEQYF TGCAGCACTTCTAGGACAGGGGTTGGTGAGCAGTACTTC
TRBJ1-2 TRBD1 TRBV11-2 NA CATRMTGGNYGYTF TGTGCCACCAGAATGACAGGGGGGAATTATGGCTACACCTTC
TRBJ2-5 NA TRBV10-3 many CAISERAQETQYF TGTGCCATCAGTGAAAGGGCGCAAGAGACCCAGTACTTC
TRBJ1-6 NA TRBV11-2 NA CACRLEGGYNSPLHF TGTGCCTGCAGATTAGAAGGGGGGTATAATTCACCCCTCCACTTT
TRBJ1-2 TRBD1 TRBV4-2 NA CARSQDLQGGGYGYTF TGTGCCCGCAGTCAAGATCTCCAGGGGGGAGGCTATGGCTACACCTTC
TRBJ1-4 NA TRBV21-1 NA CASSKEPATRREKLFF TGTGCCAGCAGCAAAGAGCCAGCCACCCGACGAGAAAAACTGTTTTTT
TRBJ2-3 NA TRBV6-1 many CASSREGTQYF TGTGCCAGCAGTCGCGAGGGTACGCAGTATTTT
TRBJ1-1 NA TRBV6-2/TRBV6-3 many CASSSQLASEAFF TGTGCCAGCAGCTCTCAGTTGGCGTCTGAAGCTTTCTTT
TRBJ2-7 TRBD2 TRBV11-2 NA CASSPIRDGRSYEQYF TGTGCCAGTAGCCCTATAAGGGACGGGAGGTCCTACGAGCAGTACTTC
TRBJ2-7 TRBD2 TRBV11-3 few CASSLGTSGLDEQYF TGTGCCAGCAGCTTGGGGACTAGCGGGTTGGACGAGCAGTACTTC
TRBJ2-2 NA TRBV29-1 NA CSAEEGASTRELFF TGCAGCGCCGAAGAGGGAGCGTCCACCAGGGAGCTGTTTTTT
TRBJ1-4 NA TRBV6-1 NA CASSEQQDNNEKLFF TGTGCCAGCAGTGAACAACAGGATAATAATGAAAAACTGTTTTTT